The sample holds many counts of the clone carrying this TCR beta chain. The antigen remains undetermined. TCRdb reprocessed the reads with MiXCR, giving one entry per CDR3 protein. The sample yields 640,000 or so distinct CDR3 sequences, around 32% seen once. The record originates from a study of T cell repertoires in cytomegalovirus infection. Study-wide context: The study used recently identified HLA-C-restricted and well-studied HLA-B-restricted CMV epitopes. From public TCR beta signatures came an indication of both CMV infection and matching HLA type.

General study results and limits: There were carriers of CMV plus the relevant HLA, and cumulative public TCR beta family frequency identified them. It was HLA-C-restricted CMV-specific TCR beta clonotypes that dominated the response ex vivo.

Germline CDR1 and CDR2: SGHVS and FQNEAQ. The CDR3 is 18 amino acids. Trimming pared 0 bases from V and 1 base from J, leaving 13 bases between. Here the sequenced sample was cultured PBMCs, taken from culture after CMV antigen stimulation. The sequence was collected from a human donor in good health (CMV status not recorded). Some clones in this sample may be carry-over from other donors' samples. The V and J genes are TRBV7-8 and TRBJ1-6; D may be TRBD1 (5 bases). The CDR3 loop is CASSLAKGFRSYNSPLHF. CDR3 nucleotides: TGTGCCAGCAGCTTAGCAAAGGGGTTTCGATCCTATAATTCACCCCTCCACTTT. Using reference TRBV7-8 and TRBJ1-6 for the parts outside the CDR3, the full variable domain is GAGVSQSPRYKVAKRGQDVALRCDPISGHVSLFWYQQALGQGPEFLTYFQNEAQLDKSGLPSDRFFAERPEGSVSTLKIQRTQQEDSAVYLCASSLAKGFRSYNSPLHFGNGTRLTVT.